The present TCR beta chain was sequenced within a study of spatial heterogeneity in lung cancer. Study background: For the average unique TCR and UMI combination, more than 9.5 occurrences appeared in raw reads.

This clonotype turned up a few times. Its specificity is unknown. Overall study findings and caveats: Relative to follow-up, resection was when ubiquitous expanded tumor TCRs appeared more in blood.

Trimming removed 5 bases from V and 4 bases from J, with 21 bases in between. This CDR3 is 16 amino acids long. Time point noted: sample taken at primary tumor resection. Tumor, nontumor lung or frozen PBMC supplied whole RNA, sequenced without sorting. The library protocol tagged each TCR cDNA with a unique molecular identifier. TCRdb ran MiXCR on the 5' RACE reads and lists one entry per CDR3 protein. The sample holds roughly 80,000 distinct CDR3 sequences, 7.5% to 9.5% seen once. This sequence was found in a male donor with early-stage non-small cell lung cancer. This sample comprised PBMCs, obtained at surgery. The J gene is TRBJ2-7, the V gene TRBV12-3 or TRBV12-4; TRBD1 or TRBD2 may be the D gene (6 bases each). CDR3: CASSPGGIGGGYEQYF. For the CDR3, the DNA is TGTGCCAGCAGTCCTGGAGGTATAGGAGGGGGTTACGAGCAGTACTTC.